This TCR beta chain was identified during a study of low-dose radiotherapy and immunotherapy resistance in tumors. Germline-derived CDR1 and CDR2 are MNHNY and SVGAGI (reference sequence). The CDR3 sequence is 12 residues long. Trimming removed 7 bases from V and 3 bases from J; junction bases left unmatched: 0. The time point here: after trial treatment. The treatment was: LDRT plus nivolumab, ipilimumab, low-dose cyclophosphamide and aspirin (RACIN trial). Donors were administered nivolumab, ipilimumab, aspirin and low-dose cyclophosphamide, together with low-dose radiotherapy. Eligibility was restricted to patients presenting with advanced solid tumors that lacked tumor-infiltrating lymphocytes. Gene-specific TRAV and TRBV primers were used for first-strand cDNA, covering alpha and beta chains. Amplification of TCRs used a constant-region primer and V-primer adapter for around 20 PCR cycles. In vitro transcription amplified isolated mRNA. A single record per CDR3 protein comes from TCRdb applying MiXCR to the reads. The sample consists of 65,000 to 95,000 distinct CDR3 sequences, 17% of them appearing once.

This clonotype was found many times. This clonotype was obtained from a male donor with prostate cancer. The chain uses TRBV6-6 and TRBJ2-3; 8 nucleotides align to TRBD2. Sequencing used PBMCs, obtained after low-dose radiotherapy plus immunotherapy. DNA for the CDR3: TGTGCCAGCAAGCGGGAGACAGATACGCAGTATTTT. It encodes CASKRETDTQYF.